This TCR beta chain was observed in a study of regulatory T cells in long-lasting Graves disease. Background on the study: Antithyroid drug use was under 3 months in newly diagnosed Graves' patients.

This clonotype was found many times. Antigen specificity is unknown. Time point defined: newly diagnosed GD, antithyroid drugs for less than 3 months. RNA from PBMCs was the source of the TCR library. CDR1 SNHLY and CDR2 FYNNEI come from the germline V gene. The V and J ends lost 7 bases and 7 bases respectively, with 17 bases between them. CDR3 length equals 14 residues. Construction of TCR beta libraries relied on iRepertoire HTBI primers and on Arm-PCR targeting CDR3 regions. MiXCR, applied by TCRdb to the multiplex PCR reads, yields one record per CDR3 protein. The data contain a few hundred thousand distinct CDR3 sequences, 12% of them singletons. General study results and limits: Thyroid tissue was not sampled; only peripheral blood was.

The sample was also reused in another study, on T cells in Graves' hyperthyroidism and ophthalmopathy. As that report states: Every diagnosis used clinical symptoms, serum thyroxine and TRAb, thyroid ultrasound and orbital computed tomography. In the first-round RT-PCR of the TCR CDR3, the HTBI primer set was used.

The rearrangement joins TRBV2 to TRBJ1-5; D perhaps matches TRBD1 (5 bases). The TCR originated in a woman aged 18-30 years with Graves disease. The sample here was peripheral blood mononuclear cells (PBMCs), taken at new diagnosis, from a patient treated with antithyroid drugs. Here the CDR3 reads CASTDGQGWQPQHF. The DNA for the CDR3 is TGTGCCAGCACTGACGGCCAGGGTTGGCAGCCCCAGCATTTT.